The 14 T cell receptor beta chains below were found in one sample sequenced in a study of blood T cell repertoires in COVID-19. Some clones are missing from TCRdb's copy, which holds only in-frame ones; the method was immunoSEQ multiplex PCR. Altogether 300,000 or so clones are present, over 75% being singletons, with the ten largest covering roughly 7.1%. Material for sequencing was peripheral blood. The receptors were sampled from a woman in her 50s who had recovered from COVID-19.

The rearrangement links TRBV5-4 to TRBJ2-5; TRBD1 is a possible D gene (5 bases). The V and J ends lost 5 bases and 0 bases respectively, with 8 bases between them. This CDR3 spans 13 amino acids. Germline lookup yields CDR1 SGHNT and CDR2 YYREEE (reference sequence). This CDR3 reads CASRLQDQETQYF. CDR3 DNA: TGTGCCAGCAGGCTACAGGACCAAGAGACCCAGTACTTC. Based on the CDR3 plus reference TRBV5-4 and TRBJ2-5, the full variable domain is ETGVTQSPTHLIKTRGQQVTLRCSSQSGHNTVSWYQQALGQGPQFIFQYYREEENGRGNFPPRFSGLQFPNYSSELNVNALELDDSALYLCASRLQDQETQYFGPGTRLLVL.

V usage is TRBV5-1 and J usage is TRBJ2-1; D is possibly TRBD1 (6 bases). The CDR3 is made up of 13 amino acids. Between the trimmed V and J ends, which lost 1 base and 7 bases, there was a span of 9 bases. Germline V lookup: CDR1 SGHRS, CDR2 YFSETQ. The CDR3 DNA is TGCGCCAGCAGCTTGCCAGGGGCTAATGAGCAGTTCTTC. Its translation is CASSLPGANEQFF.

As to this clone: The identical CDR3 is also encoded by other nucleotide sequences in the sample. The chain joins TRBV5-1 to TRBJ2-1; 7 bases fit TRBD1. From germline, CDR1 is SGHRS and CDR2 YFSETQ. CDR3 size: 15 residues. The V segment lost 3 bases and the J segment 1 base; nucleotides outside the gene matches: 4. CDR3 coding DNA: TGCGCCAGCAGCTGGACAGGAGATTCCTACAATGAGCAGTTCTTC. Translated, it gives CASSWTGDSYNEQFF.

This chain links TRBV5-1 with TRBJ2-5; perhaps TRBD2 as D (5 bases). The CDR3 consists of 15 residues. Trimming took 4 bases from V and 4 from J, leaving 17 bases between them. CDR1 is SGHRS, CDR2 YFSETQ, per germline. The CDR3, as DNA: TGCGCCAGCAGCACCCAGGCCGGGGTTTCAGAGACCCAGTACTTC. It yields the protein CASSTQAGVSETQYF.

This chain links TRBV28 with TRBJ1-6; no reliable D call. This CDR3 has 11 amino acids. V lost 5 bases, J lost 8 bases, and 4 bases lay in between. The V gene's germline CDR1 is MDHEN and CDR2 SYDVKM. The DNA for the CDR3 is TGTGCCAGCAGTGTCGATTCACCCCTCCACTTT. It translates to CASSVDSPLHF.

This sequence joins TRBV27 and TRBJ2-7, with D tentatively TRBD1 (6 bases). Trimming took off 6 bases at V and 0 bases at J, with 9 bases between the two ends. The CDR3 contains 13 residues. Germline V gene sequence: CDR1 MNHEY, CDR2 SMNVEV (reference sequence). The CDR3 coding sequence is TGTGCCAGCAGCCAGACAGGCTCCTACGAGCAGTACTTC. Translating it yields CASSQTGSYEQYF.

This chain joins TRBV7-2 and TRBJ2-2; D call uncertain. The CDR3 covers 13 residues. In germline, CDR1 is SGHTA, CDR2 FQGNSA. V was pared by 1 base and J by 4 bases, with 4 bases between. CDR3 coding DNA: TGTGCCAGCAGCTTAGTTATCACCGGGGAGCTGTTTTTT. Amino acids: CASSLVITGELFF. Together with reference TRBV7-2 and TRBJ2-2, the CDR3 gives the full variable domain: GAGVSQSPSNKVTEKGKDVELRCDPISGHTALYWYRQSLGQGLEFLIYFQGNSAPDKSGLPSDRFSAERTGGSVSTLTIQRTQQEDSAVYLCASSLVITGELFFGEGSRLTVL.

CDR3 in DNA: TGTGCCACCTGGGGGGGCGACATTCAGTACTTC. This gives the protein CATWGGDIQYF. The V call is TRBV10-3, the J call TRBJ2-4, with D perhaps matching TRBD2 (7 bases). Germline V gene data show CDR1 as ENHRY and CDR2 as SYGVKD. The CDR3 runs 11 residues. V dropped 10 bases and J dropped 8 bases, with 12 bases sitting between them.

This clone was counted between two and nine times. The genes are TRBV11-2 and TRBJ1-1; D not resolved. The CDR3 is 13 residues long. With 1 base removed from V and 1 base from J, the gap between germline ends came to 4 bases. Germline CDR1 SGHAT, CDR2 FQNNGV. CDR3 coding DNA: TGTGCCAGCAGCTTAGCCAGGAACACTGAAGCTTTCTTT. As protein: CASSLARNTEAFF.

This clone was observed a single time. The chain employs TRBV5-1 and TRBJ2-1; 13 bases are shared with TRBD2. CDR1 is SGHRS, CDR2 YFSETQ, per germline. This CDR3 is built from 18 residues. The trim removed 5 bases at V and 0 bases at J, leaving 8 bases unmatched. Here the CDR3 reads CASRLGGTSGASYNEQFF. CDR3 DNA: TGCGCCAGCAGGTTAGGGGGGACTAGCGGGGCCTCCTACAATGAGCAGTTCTTC.

This clone appeared once. This chain links TRBV5-1 with TRBJ2-1; TRBD2 agrees at 8 bases. The CDR3 has 15 amino acids. Germline CDR1 reads SGHRS; CDR2 reads YFSETQ. V dropped 5 bases and J dropped 8; count of bases not matched to a gene: 12. CDR3 DNA sequence: TGCGCCAGCAGAGTCGCAGCCGGGGGGGTCTATGAGCAGTTCTTC. This gives the protein CASRVAAGGVYEQFF.

The chain combines TRBV6-2 or TRBV6-3 with TRBJ2-2; 9 bases line up with TRBD2. J lost 3 bases, V lost 6 bases, and 5 bases had no gene match. Looked up from germline, CDR1 is MNHEY and CDR2 is SVGEGT. The CDR3 has 15 amino acids. The CDR3 sequence is CASSRSGGYTGELFF. For the CDR3, the DNA is TGTGCCAGCAGCCGTAGCGGGGGATACACCGGGGAGCTGTTTTTT.

This chain links TRBV9 with TRBJ2-3; 7 positions agree with TRBD2. Trimming cost V 0 bases and J 3 bases; bases outside gene matches: 7. Germline CDR1 and CDR2: SGDLS and YYNGEE. CDR3 length: 16 residues. CDR3 sequence (DNA): TGTGCCAGCAGCGTAGTTGGGGGAGGGCCTACAGATACGCAGTATTTT. Translated, it gives CASSVVGGGPTDTQYF.

The chain carries TRBV5-8 and TRBJ2-1, with 9 bases lining up with TRBD2. CDR3 length: 15 amino acids. Germline values: CDR1 SGHTS, CDR2 YDEGEE. With 9 bases clipped from V and 4 bases from J, the junction kept 11 bases outside the gene matches. This chain's CDR3 is CATRPGGRAYNEQFF. The DNA of the CDR3 is TGTGCCACCCGGCCGGGCGGGAGGGCTTACAATGAGCAGTTCTTC.